This T cell receptor (beta chain) emerged from a study of CD8 T cells in ankylosing spondylitis. TCRdb itself ran the 5' RACE reads through MiXCR, one entry per CDR3 protein. The sample has approximately 340,000 distinct CDR3 sequences; roughly 14% are singletons. This clonotype was counted a few times. This receptor was taken from a male donor with ankylosing spondylitis or in good health (not recorded which). Sequenced input: blood, either unsorted or a sorted T cell fraction (not recorded which).

The CDR3 DNA sequence: TGTGCCAGCAGTCCCATTTGGGGAACAGGGGCTAATAACTATGGCTACACCTTC. It translates to CASSPIWGTGANNYGYTF. The J gene is TRBJ1-2, the V gene TRBV6-4; 7 nucleotides line up with TRBD1. This CDR3 has 18 residues. Trimming removed 5 bases from V and 1 base from J; junction bases left unmatched: 16. Germline assignment: CDR1 MRHNA and CDR2 SNTAGT.